The entry below gives a single TCR beta chain sequence along with its context. Its cognate antigen is unknown. It was with a sample-barcoded 5' primer and a J-beta primer mix that a second PCR of about 6 to 12 cycles was run. TCRdb re-derived calls from the 5' RACE reads in MiXCR, one entry per CDR3 protein. This sample has approximately 1.5 million distinct CDR3 sequences, with almost 35% found just once. The source of the sample is a study of blood T cells in healthy people across ages. Broader study findings: Older age coincided with a roughly linear decline in TCR beta diversity per million T cells. Greater diversity and more naive CD4+ cells were seen in long-lived donors than in aged donors.

Each sample yielded at least 6 million isolated PBMCs. The CDR3 has 14 residues. Germline V CDR1 and CDR2: LNHDA, SQIVND (reference sequence). With V trimmed by 6 bases and J by 5 bases, 3 bases remained unmatched. The sequenced sample consisted of blood. The TCR originated in a woman in her twenties or thirties in good health. The chain carries TRBV19 and TRBJ1-4; 10 bases agree with TRBD1. The CDR3 reads CASRRTGGNEKLFF. CDR3 sequence (DNA): TGTGCCAGTAGGCGGACAGGGGGAAATGAAAAACTGTTTTTT.